These 2 T cell receptor beta chains came from one sample sequenced in a study of OX40 agonist ivuxolimab in advanced cancers. The assay was immunoSEQ multiplex PCR, and TCRdb's table has in-frame clones only and misses some. The table lists approximately 28,000 clones, about four fifths of them singletons. The starting material was CD4+ or CD8+ T cells sorted from blood, obtained in a trial of the OX40 agonist ivuxolimab. The receptors shown here come from an adult with an advanced solid tumor such as melanoma, head and neck, liver or kidney cancer.

The chain employs TRBV4-1 and TRBJ1-6; perhaps TRBD1 as D (5 bases). Germline V gene sequence: CDR1 MGHRA, CDR2 YSYEKL. Trimming left V 0 bases short and J 6 bases short, with 12 bases between. The CDR3 totals 16 residues. CDR3 in amino acids: CASSQEGQGFNSPLHF. CDR3 nucleotide sequence: TGCGCCAGCAGCCAAGAGGGGCAGGGATTTAATTCACCCCTCCACTTT.

V is TRBV25-1 and J is TRBJ1-1; D gene uncertain. The V gene lost 2 bases and the J gene lost 1 base, with 8 bases spanning the gap. The germline V gene has CDR1 MGHDK and CDR2 SYGVNS. The CDR3 has 14 amino acids. CDR3 in DNA: TGTGCCAGCAGTGAAAGTGGGTGGAACACTGAAGCTTTCTTT. This translates into CASSESGWNTEAFF. The variable domain in full, with the rest retrieved from reference TRBV25-1 and TRBJ1-1, is EADIYQTPRYLVIGTGKKITLECSQTMGHDKMYWYQQDPGMELHLIHYSYGVNSTEKGDLSSESTVSRIRTEHFPLTLESARPSHTSQYLCASSESGWNTEAFFGQGTRLTVV.